This TCR beta chain was obtained from a study of control samples from healthy donors and cancer patients. About this clone itself: The junction shows a germline mismatch at one end, possibly a read error.

The CDR3 totals 12 residues. CDR1 WNHNN and CDR2 SYGVQD come from the germline V gene (reference sequence). TCRdb's table, derived via immunoSEQ multiplex PCR, lists solely in-frame clones and lacks some. This repertoire shows under 80,000 clones, roughly 93% found once; its top ten account for 2.5% to 3%. The receptor comes from a woman between 25 and 40 years old in good health. The chain is built from TRBV10-1 and TRBJ1-2, with D possibly being TRBD1 (6 bases). The sequencing input was blood. CDR3 in amino acids: CASSESLDSWVF. The CDR3 DNA reads as TGCGCCAGCAGTGAGTCGCTGGACAGTTGGGTCTTC.